This TCR beta chain was captured in a study of vaccination effects on CD4 cells after COVID-19. Sequencing in the ViraFEST assay came after antigen-specific CD4+ T cells had been expanded with viral peptide pools, which were used to stimulate PBMC. Culture proceeded for 10 days, and CD4+ T cells were then isolated. It was two doses of either the BNT162b2 or mRNA-1273 vaccine that participants received. Vaccine recipients lacked prior SARS-CoV-2 infection and had negative nucleocapsid antibodies. Cultures of about 2 million PBMC per well contained roughly 9.4 IU/ml IL-2 plus 10 ug/ml peptides. Profiling relied on immunoSEQ multiplex PCR, and the TCRdb table lists in-frame clones only, not all of them. The sample has some 23,000 clones, 60% to 80% seen once; the top ten hold about 9.1%. Worth noting for this clone: Its antigen remains unknown.

Source: CD4+ T cells from PBMCs cultured with HCoV-229E spike peptides, taken after COVID-19 vaccination. This TCR was recovered from a human donor who received a COVID-19 vaccine.

The CDR3 nucleotides read TGCAGCGTGAGCCGGGACAGGGATCCTGGGGAGCAGTTCTTC. Translated, it gives CSVSRDRDPGEQFF. J is TRBJ2-1 and V is TRBV29-1; 9 nucleotides align to TRBD1. The CDR3 totals 14 residues. CDR1 and CDR2 from the germline V gene are SQVTM and ANQGSEA. V was pared by 6 bases and J by 10 bases, with 13 bases of the junction left unmatched.